Below are 5 T cell receptor beta chains sequenced from a single sample in a study of CD8 T cells in Susac syndrome. Roughly 0.45 to 1 ug RNA was reverse transcribed with random hexamers. TCRdb re-analysed the immunoSEQ multiplex PCR reads in MiXCR, keeping a single row per CDR3 protein. The sample contains about 170,000 distinct CDR3 sequences, about 93% of which appear only once. Material: CD4+ T cells from PBMCs. The receptors shown here come from a human donor with multiple sclerosis.

This chain links TRBV7-8 with TRBJ1-5; weak D call: TRBD1 (5 bases). The CDR3 sequence is 16 residues long. The V gene's germline CDR1 is SGHVS and CDR2 FQNEAQ. The V and J ends lost 2 bases and 6 bases respectively, with 17 bases between them. The CDR3 sequence: CASSLKLLGGGQPQHF. CDR3 in DNA: TGTGCCAGCAGCTTAAAGTTATTGGGGGGGGGTCAGCCCCAGCATTTT.

This chain joins TRBV20-1 and TRBJ1-2; D gene ambiguous. Germline lookup yields CDR1 DFQATT and CDR2 SNEGSKA (reference sequence). V lost 0 bases to trimming and J lost 4 bases, with 12 bases between them. The CDR3 is made up of 14 amino acids. CDR3 residues: CSAREDRRGYGYTF. CDR3 sequence (DNA): TGCAGTGCTAGAGAAGATCGGCGCGGCTATGGCTACACCTTC.

The chain links TRBV3-1 to TRBJ2-2, with D possibly called TRBD1 or TRBD2 (5 bases each). The germline V and J ends were trimmed by 2 bases and 1 base, with 8 bases remaining between them. Germline values: CDR1 LGHDT, CDR2 YNNKEL (reference sequence). The CDR3 runs 15 residues. In nucleotides, the CDR3 is TGTGCCAGCAGCCAAACAGGAGGGAACACCGGGGAGCTGTTTTTT. It translates to CASSQTGGNTGELFF. The complete variable domain, with remaining parts taken from reference TRBV3-1 and TRBJ2-2, reads DTAVSQTPKYLVTQMGNDKSIKCEQNLGHDTMYWYKQDSKKFLKIMFSYNNKELIINETVPNRFSPKSPDKAHLNLHINSLELGDSAVYFCASSQTGGNTGELFFGEGSRLTVL.

The chain couples TRBV7-2 to TRBJ1-3; D ambiguous. V was pared by 2 bases and J by 3 bases, with 11 bases between. Germline V gene lookup returns CDR1 SGHTA and CDR2 FQGNSA. CDR3 length: 15 amino acids. DNA of the CDR3: TGTGCCAGCAGCTTACTCCCCGGTCTTGGAAACACCATATATTTT. It is translated as CASSLLPGLGNTIYF.

The rearrangement links TRBV28 to TRBJ2-2; D may be TRBD1 or TRBD2 (6 bases each). V lost 3 bases to trimming and J lost 1 base, with 9 bases between them. The CDR3 has 15 residues. CDR1 and CDR2 (germline): MDHEN, SYDVKM. CDR3 loop: CASSLGGRNTGELFF. The CDR3 DNA follows: TGTGCCAGCAGTTTGGGGGGCAGGAACACCGGGGAGCTGTTTTTT.